This T cell receptor (beta chain) was captured in a study of control samples from healthy donors and cancer patients. The method was immunoSEQ multiplex PCR; TCRdb's version includes in-frame clones alone and lacks a portion of them. The sample has around 170,000 clones, about 92% seen once. The germline CDR1 and CDR2 sequences are GTSNPN and SVGIG (reference sequence). Trimming left V 0 bases short and J 5 bases short, with 19 bases between. This CDR3 region has 17 residues. Ten or more counts support this clone. This sequence joins TRBV30 and TRBJ2-2; either TRBD1 or TRBD2 may fit D (6 bases each). Input material: blood. The receptor comes from a man aged 30 to 45 in good health. The CDR3 reads CAWSVGRGPRTTGELFF. The CDR3 DNA is TGTGCCTGGAGTGTAGGACGGGGGCCCAGGACGACCGGGGAGCTGTTTTTT.